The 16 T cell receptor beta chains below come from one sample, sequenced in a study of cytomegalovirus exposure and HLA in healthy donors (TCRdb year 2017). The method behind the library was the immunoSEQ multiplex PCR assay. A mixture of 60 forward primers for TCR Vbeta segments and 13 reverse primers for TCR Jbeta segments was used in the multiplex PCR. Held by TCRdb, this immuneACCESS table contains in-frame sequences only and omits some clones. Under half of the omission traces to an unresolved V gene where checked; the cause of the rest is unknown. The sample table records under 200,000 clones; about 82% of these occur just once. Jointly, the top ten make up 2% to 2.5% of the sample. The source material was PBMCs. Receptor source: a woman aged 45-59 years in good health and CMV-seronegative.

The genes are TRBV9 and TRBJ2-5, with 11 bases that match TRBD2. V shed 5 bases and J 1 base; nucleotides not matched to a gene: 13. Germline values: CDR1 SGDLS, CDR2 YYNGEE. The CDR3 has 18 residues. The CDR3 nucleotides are TGTGCCAGCAGTCATAGCGGGAGGGCGGTGCCGCCCCAAGAGACCCAGTACTTC. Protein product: CASSHSGRAVPPQETQYF.

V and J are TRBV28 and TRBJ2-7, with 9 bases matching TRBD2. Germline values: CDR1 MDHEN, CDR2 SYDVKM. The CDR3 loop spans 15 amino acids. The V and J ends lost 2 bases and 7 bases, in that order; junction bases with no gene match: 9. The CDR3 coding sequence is TGTGCCAGCAGTTTAAGGGTAGCGGGAGTTGGGGAGCAGTACTTC. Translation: CASSLRVAGVGEQYF.

CDR3 region: CASSSTVPREAFF. CDR3 nucleotides: TGTGCCAGCTCCTCGACAGTTCCCCGTGAAGCTTTCTTT. The chain has TRBV18 and TRBJ1-1, with D possibly TRBD1 on 5 matching bases. Looked up from germline, CDR1 is KGHSH and CDR2 is LQKENI. The length of the CDR3 is 13 residues. The germline V and J ends were trimmed by 6 bases and 7 bases, with 15 bases remaining between them.

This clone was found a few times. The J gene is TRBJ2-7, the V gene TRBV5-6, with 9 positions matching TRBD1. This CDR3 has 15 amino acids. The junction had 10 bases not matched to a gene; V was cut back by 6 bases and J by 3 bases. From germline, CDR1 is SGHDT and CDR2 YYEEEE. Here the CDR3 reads CASNSPWTGDYEQYF. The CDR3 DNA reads TGTGCCAGCAACTCTCCCTGGACAGGGGACTACGAGCAGTACTTC.

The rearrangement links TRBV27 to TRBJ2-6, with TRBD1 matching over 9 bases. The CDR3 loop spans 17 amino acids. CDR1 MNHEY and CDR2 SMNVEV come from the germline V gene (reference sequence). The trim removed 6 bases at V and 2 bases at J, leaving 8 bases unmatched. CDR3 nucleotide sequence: TGTGCCAGCAGGAGTCGAACAGGGGGCGCTGGGGCCAACGTCCTGACTTTC. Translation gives CASRSRTGGAGANVLTF.

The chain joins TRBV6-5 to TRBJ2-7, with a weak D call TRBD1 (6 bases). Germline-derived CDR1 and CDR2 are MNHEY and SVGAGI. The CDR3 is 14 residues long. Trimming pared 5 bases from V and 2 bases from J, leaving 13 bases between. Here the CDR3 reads CASSLGQITYEQYF. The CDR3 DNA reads TGTGCCAGCAGTCTCGGACAGATTACCTACGAGCAGTACTTC.

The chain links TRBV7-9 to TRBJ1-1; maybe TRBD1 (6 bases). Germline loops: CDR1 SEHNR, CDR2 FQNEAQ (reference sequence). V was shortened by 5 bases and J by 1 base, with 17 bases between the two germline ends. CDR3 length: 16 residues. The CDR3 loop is CASSPKQGWANTEAFF. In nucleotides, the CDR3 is TGTGCCAGCAGCCCAAAACAGGGATGGGCGAACACTGAAGCTTTCTTT.

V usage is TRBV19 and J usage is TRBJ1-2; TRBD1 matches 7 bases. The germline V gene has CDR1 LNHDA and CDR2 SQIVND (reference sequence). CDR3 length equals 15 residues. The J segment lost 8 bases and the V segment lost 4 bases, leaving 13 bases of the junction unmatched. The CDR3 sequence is CASSTRTGADFGYTF. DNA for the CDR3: TGTGCCAGTAGTACCAGGACAGGAGCTGACTTCGGCTACACCTTC.

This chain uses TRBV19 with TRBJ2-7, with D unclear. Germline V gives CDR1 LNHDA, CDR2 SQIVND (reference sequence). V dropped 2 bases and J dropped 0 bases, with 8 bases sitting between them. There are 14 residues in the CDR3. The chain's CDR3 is CASSIPSNSYEQYF. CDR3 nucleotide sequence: TGTGCCAGTAGTATACCGAGTAACTCCTACGAGCAGTACTTC.

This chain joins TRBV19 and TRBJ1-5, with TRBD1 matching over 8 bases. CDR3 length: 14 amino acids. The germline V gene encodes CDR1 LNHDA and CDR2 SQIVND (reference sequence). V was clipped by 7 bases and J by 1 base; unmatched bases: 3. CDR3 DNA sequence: TGTGCCAGTACCCGGACAGGGAGCAATCAGCCCCAGCATTTT. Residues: CASTRTGSNQPQHF.

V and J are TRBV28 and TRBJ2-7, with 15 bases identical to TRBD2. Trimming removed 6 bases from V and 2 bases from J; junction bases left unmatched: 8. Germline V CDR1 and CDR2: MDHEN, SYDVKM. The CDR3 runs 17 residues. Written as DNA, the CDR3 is TGTGCCAGCAGCTGGGGACTAGCGGGAGGTTTAACCTACGAGCAGTACTTC. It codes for CASSWGLAGGLTYEQYF. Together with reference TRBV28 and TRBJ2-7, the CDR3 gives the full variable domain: DVKVTQSSRYLVKRTGEKVFLECVQDMDHENMFWYRQDPGLGLRLIYFSYDVKMKEKGDIPEGYSVSREKKERFSLILESASTNQTSMYLCASSWGLAGGLTYEQYFGPGTRLTVT.

The CDR3 protein is CASSLARGLAGRGGSTDTQYF. DNA for the CDR3: TGTGCCAGCAGCTTAGCGCGGGGACTAGCGGGTCGGGGGGGAAGCACAGATACGCAGTATTTT. This rearrangement joins TRBV7-2 to TRBJ2-3; the match to TRBD2 covers 12 bases. This CDR3 comprises 21 residues. Per the germline V gene, CDR1 is SGHTA and CDR2 is FQGNSA. Trimming at V came to 0 bases and at J to 0 bases, leaving 13 bases not matched to a gene. Full variable domain (missing parts from reference TRBV7-2 and TRBJ2-3): GAGVSQSPSNKVTEKGKDVELRCDPISGHTALYWYRQSLGQGLEFLIYFQGNSAPDKSGLPSDRFSAERTGGSVSTLTIQRTQQEDSAVYLCASSLARGLAGRGGSTDTQYFGPGTRLTVL.

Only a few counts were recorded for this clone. CDR3 in DNA: TGTGCCACCTCGACGGGGTTTGGAGATACGCAGTATTTT. Protein product: CATSTGFGDTQYF. This chain connects TRBV6-4 to TRBJ2-3, with D possibly being TRBD2 (5 bases). This CDR3 has 13 residues. Germline V lookup: CDR1 MRHNA, CDR2 SNTAGT. V was pared by 10 bases and J by 5 bases, with 16 bases between.

CDR3 in DNA: TGTGCCAGTAGTATAGAACTAGCCAAAAACATTCAGTACTTC. Translating gives CASSIELAKNIQYF. This chain uses TRBV19 with TRBJ2-4; D not resolved. The ends were cut back, 0 bases at V and 0 bases at J, with 3 bases in the middle. In germline, CDR1 is LNHDA, CDR2 SQIVND (reference sequence). The CDR3 covers 14 residues.

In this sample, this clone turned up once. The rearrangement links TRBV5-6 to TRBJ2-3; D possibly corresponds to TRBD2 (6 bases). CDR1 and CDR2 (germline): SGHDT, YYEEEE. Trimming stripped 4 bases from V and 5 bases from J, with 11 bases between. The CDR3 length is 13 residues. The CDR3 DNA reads TGTGCCAGCAGCGTTCCTAGCGTAGATACGCAGTATTTT. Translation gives CASSVPSVDTQYF.

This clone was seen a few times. The CDR3 here is CASSVTGTSGNTIYF. The DNA of the CDR3 is TGTGCCAGCAGCGTGACAGGTACTTCTGGAAACACCATATATTTT. J is TRBJ1-3 and V is TRBV11-2; the D gene is possibly TRBD1 (6 bases). The CDR3 length is 15 residues. Trimming stripped 5 bases from V and 1 base from J, with 12 bases between. Germline CDR1 SGHAT, CDR2 FQNNGV.